The 5 T cell receptor beta chains listed next were all sequenced from one sample in a study of cytotoxic CD8 clonotypes in ibrutinib-treated CLL. Profiled with immunoSEQ multiplex PCR; TCRdb holds only in-frame clones, not every one. In the table there are 43,000 or so clones, under 80% of which are singletons. Sequencing was performed on PBMCs, taken after 24 months of ibrutinib treatment. These receptors originate from a human donor with chronic lymphocytic leukemia.

The chain has TRBV5-1 and TRBJ1-6; D unclear. V was trimmed by 2 bases and J by 0 bases, leaving 12 bases between them. CDR3 size: 17 residues. The germline V gene encodes CDR1 SGHRS and CDR2 YFSETQ. CDR3 DNA: TGCGCCAGCAGCTTCTTGGAGGGAAGCTCCTATAATTCACCCCTCCACTTT. Translation: CASSFLEGSSYNSPLHF.

The gene calls are TRBV5-4 and TRBJ2-4; TRBD1 matches 8 bases. With 3 bases clipped from V and 6 bases from J, the junction kept 8 bases outside the gene matches. Germline assignment: CDR1 SGHNT and CDR2 YYREEE (reference sequence). The CDR3 runs to 15 residues. The CDR3 protein is CASSSAQGAGNIQYF. The CDR3 DNA reads as TGTGCCAGCAGCTCCGCGCAGGGGGCTGGAAACATTCAGTACTTC. The full variable domain, its missing parts supplied by reference TRBV5-4 and TRBJ2-4, is ETGVTQSPTHLIKTRGQQVTLRCSSQSGHNTVSWYQQALGQGPQFIFQYYREEENGRGNFPPRFSGLQFPNYSSELNVNALELDDSALYLCASSSAQGAGNIQYFGAGTRLSVL.

The chain carries TRBV7-2 and TRBJ1-3; possibly TRBD1 for D (5 bases). The CDR3 contains 15 residues. Germline lookup yields CDR1 SGHTA and CDR2 FQGNSA. Trimming pared 3 bases from V and 1 base from J, leaving 10 bases between. The CDR3 DNA reads as TGTGCCAGCAGCTTTAGTGGGGGATCTGGAAACACCATATATTTT. It is translated as CASSFSGGSGNTIYF.

CDR3 coding DNA: TGTGCCAGCTCACCTGAAGCAGGGCAAGGCTACACCTTC. Translated: CASSPEAGQGYTF. J is TRBJ1-2 and V is TRBV18; D is perhaps TRBD1 (5 bases). Deletions cut 3 bases from V and 8 bases from J, with 13 bases between. The CDR3 totals 13 residues. Germline values: CDR1 KGHSH, CDR2 LQKENI.

This clone has just a few counts. The chain uses TRBV10-3 and TRBJ2-1; D perhaps matches TRBD2 (6 bases). This CDR3 has 13 residues. Trimming left V 8 bases short and J 0 bases short, with 8 bases between. In germline, CDR1 is ENHRY, CDR2 SYGVKD. Here the CDR3 DNA reads TGTGCCATCGGGCGGGGCTCCTACAATGAGCAGTTCTTC. The encoded protein is CAIGRGSYNEQFF.